This TCR beta chain stems from a study of T cell clusters in autoimmune cytopenias. Study outcomes and limitations: Physiological T cell clusters of healthy donors were apparently absent in primary autoimmune cytopenia patients.

TRB amplification used 250 ng of peripheral blood genomic DNA. Multiplex touch-down PCR amplified TRB using TRB-A and TRB-B pools in one tube. TCRdb reprocessed the multiplex PCR reads; each CDR3 protein has one entry and no DNA is given. The sample totals some 2,000 distinct CDR3 sequences; its top ten clones hold 5.5% to 9%. Germline values: CDR1 MDHEN, CDR2 SYDVKM. The length of the CDR3 is 14 residues. This clonotype counts as medium-sized by frequency. The antigen is not known. The data were also submitted as part of a second study, on T cell repertoires in aging, cancer and after chemotherapy. That source adds: Six age groups, ranging from 30 or younger to 70 or older, included the donors.

The sequence was obtained from a human donor in good health. The chain has TRBV28 and TRBJ1-4; the TCRdb call, TRBD1, lacks DNA for checking. The sample taken for sequencing was peripheral blood. The CDR3 region is CASSGDSTNEKLFF.